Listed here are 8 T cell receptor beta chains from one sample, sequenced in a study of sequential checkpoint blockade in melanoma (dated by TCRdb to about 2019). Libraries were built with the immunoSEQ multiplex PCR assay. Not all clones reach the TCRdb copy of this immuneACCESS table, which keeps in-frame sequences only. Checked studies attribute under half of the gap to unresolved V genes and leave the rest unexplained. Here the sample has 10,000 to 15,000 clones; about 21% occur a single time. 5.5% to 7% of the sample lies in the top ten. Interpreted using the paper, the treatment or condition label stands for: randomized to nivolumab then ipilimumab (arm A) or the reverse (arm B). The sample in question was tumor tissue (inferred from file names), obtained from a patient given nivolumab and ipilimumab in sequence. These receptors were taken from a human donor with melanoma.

Written as DNA, the CDR3 is TGTGCCAGCAGTTTACTATCGGGGGGGGTCACTGAAGCTTTCTTT. The encoded protein is CASSLLSGGVTEAFF. This chain links TRBV28 with TRBJ1-1; tentative D call: TRBD1 (5 bases). V lost 2 bases to trimming and J lost 4 bases, with 14 bases between them. The CDR3 consists of 15 residues. Germline CDR1 is MDHEN and CDR2 is SYDVKM. Supplemented by reference TRBV28 and TRBJ1-1, the full variable domain reads DVKVTQSSRYLVKRTGEKVFLECVQDMDHENMFWYRQDPGLGLRLIYFSYDVKMKEKGDIPEGYSVSREKKERFSLILESASTNQTSMYLCASSLLSGGVTEAFFGQGTRLTVV.

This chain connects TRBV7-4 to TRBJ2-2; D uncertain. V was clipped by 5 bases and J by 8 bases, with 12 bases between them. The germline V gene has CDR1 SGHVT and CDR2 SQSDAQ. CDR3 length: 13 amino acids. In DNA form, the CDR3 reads TGTGCCAGCAGCGCCGACTCGGTGGGGGAGCTGTTTTTT. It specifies CASSADSVGELFF.

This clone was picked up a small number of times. Here the CDR3 DNA reads TGTGCCAGCAGTTACGGACAGAGCACAGATACGCAGTATTTT. Translation: CASSYGQSTDTQYF. The V and J genes are TRBV6-8 and TRBJ2-3; D perhaps matches TRBD1 (6 bases). Trimming shortened V by 2 bases and J by 0 bases, and 6 bases separated the two germline ends. Germline loops: CDR1 MNHGY, CDR2 SAAAGT. This CDR3 is 14 amino acids long.

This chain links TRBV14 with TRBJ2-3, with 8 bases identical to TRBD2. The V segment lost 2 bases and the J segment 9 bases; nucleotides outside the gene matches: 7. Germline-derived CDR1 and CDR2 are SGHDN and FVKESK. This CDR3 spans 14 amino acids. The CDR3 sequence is CASSQQRGQTTQYF. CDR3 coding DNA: TGTGCCAGCAGCCAACAGCGGGGGCAAACGACGCAGTATTTT.

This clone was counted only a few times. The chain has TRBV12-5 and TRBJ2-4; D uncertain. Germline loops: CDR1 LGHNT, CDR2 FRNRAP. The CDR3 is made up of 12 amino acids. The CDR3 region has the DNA TGTGCCACCACGAACACGGGAAACATTCAGTACTTC. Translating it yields CATTNTGNIQYF.

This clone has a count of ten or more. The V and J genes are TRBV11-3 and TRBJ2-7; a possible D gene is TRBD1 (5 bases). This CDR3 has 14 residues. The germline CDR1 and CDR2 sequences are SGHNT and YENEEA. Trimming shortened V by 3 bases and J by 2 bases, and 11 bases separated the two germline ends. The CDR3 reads CASSFTGGAYEQYF. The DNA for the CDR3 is TGTGCCAGCAGCTTTACAGGTGGGGCCTACGAGCAGTACTTC.

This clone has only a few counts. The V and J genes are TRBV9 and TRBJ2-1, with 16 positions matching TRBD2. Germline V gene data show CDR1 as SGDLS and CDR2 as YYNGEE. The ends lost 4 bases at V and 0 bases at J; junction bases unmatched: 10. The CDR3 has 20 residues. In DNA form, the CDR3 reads TGTGCCAGCAGCTCTCAAAAGGGACTAGCGGGAGGGAGCTCCTACAATGAGCAGTTCTTC. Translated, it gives CASSSQKGLAGGSSYNEQFF. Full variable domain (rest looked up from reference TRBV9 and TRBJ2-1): DSGVTQTPKHLITATGQRVTLRCSPRSGDLSVYWYQQSLDQGLQFLIQYYNGEERAKGNILERFSAQQFPDLHSELNLSSLELGDSALYFCASSSQKGLAGGSSYNEQFFGPGTRLTVL.

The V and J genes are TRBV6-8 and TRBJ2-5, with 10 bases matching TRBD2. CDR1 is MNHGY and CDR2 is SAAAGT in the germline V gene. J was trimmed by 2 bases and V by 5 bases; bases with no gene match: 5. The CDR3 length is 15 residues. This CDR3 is CASSVAGGSQETQYF. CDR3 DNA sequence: TGTGCCAGCAGTGTAGCGGGAGGAAGTCAAGAGACCCAGTACTTC.